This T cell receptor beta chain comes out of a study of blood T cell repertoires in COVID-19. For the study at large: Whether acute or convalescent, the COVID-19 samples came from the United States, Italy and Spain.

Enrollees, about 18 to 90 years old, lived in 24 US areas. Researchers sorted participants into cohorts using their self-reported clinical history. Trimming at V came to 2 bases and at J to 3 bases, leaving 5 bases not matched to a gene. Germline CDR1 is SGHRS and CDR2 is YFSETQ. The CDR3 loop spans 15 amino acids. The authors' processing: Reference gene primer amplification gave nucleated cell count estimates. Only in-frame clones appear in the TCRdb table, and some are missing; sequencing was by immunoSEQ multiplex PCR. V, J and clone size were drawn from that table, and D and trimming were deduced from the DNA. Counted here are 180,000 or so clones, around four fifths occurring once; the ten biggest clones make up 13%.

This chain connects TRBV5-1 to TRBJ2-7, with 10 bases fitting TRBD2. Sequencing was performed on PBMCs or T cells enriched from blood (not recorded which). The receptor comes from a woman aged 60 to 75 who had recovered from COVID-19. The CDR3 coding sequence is TGCGCCAGCAGCTTCGGACTAGCGGAGTACTACGAGCAGTACTTC. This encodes CASSFGLAEYYEQYF.